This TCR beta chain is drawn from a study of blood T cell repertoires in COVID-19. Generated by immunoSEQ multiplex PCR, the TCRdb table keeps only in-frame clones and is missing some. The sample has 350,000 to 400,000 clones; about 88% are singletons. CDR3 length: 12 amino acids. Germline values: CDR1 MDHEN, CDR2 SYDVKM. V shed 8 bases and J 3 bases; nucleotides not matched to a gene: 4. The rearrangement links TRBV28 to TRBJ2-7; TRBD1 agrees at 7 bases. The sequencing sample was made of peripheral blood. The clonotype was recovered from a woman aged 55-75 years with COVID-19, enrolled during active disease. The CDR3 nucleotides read TGTGCCAGCCGGGGACAGATCTACGAGCAGTACTTC. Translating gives CASRGQIYEQYF.